This T cell receptor (beta chain) is drawn from a study of monozygotic twins with inflammatory bowel disease. The authors isolated total RNA from whole blood without sorting T cells. Every TCR library consumed around 3,300 ng of total RNA. After re-calling the 5' RACE reads, TCRdb lists one entry per CDR3 protein, DNA absent. Here the sample table reports around 370,000 distinct CDR3 sequences. Comments on this clonotype: Antigen: not known.

This CDR3 spans 15 amino acids. CDR1 is MNHNS and CDR2 is SASEGT in the germline V gene. Study outcomes and limitations: Clonotypes shared with others were fewer in IBD patients than in healthy twins, especially with disease activity.

The chain has TRBV6-1 and TRBJ2-7; TCRdb's assignment of TRBD1 cannot be checked, as there is no DNA. The material sequenced was blood. The receptor comes from a human donor with ulcerative colitis or Crohn's disease, or a healthy co-twin of an affected twin (not recorded which). CDR3 amino acids: CASSRPRTGGGEQYF.